Listed here are 2 T cell receptor beta chains from one sample, sequenced in a study of cytomegalovirus exposure and HLA in healthy donors. Both 60 Vbeta primers and 13 Jbeta primers went into the PCR. The data were produced by immunoSEQ multiplex PCR, yet TCRdb's version contains in-frame clones alone and is incomplete. The sample gives around 150,000 clones, approximately 80% of which show up once; more than 4% is in the top ten. Sequenced material: PBMCs. Receptors originate from a man aged 35-49 years in good health and CMV-seropositive.

The genes are TRBV18 and TRBJ1-3, with a weak D call TRBD1 (6 bases). V was pared by 0 bases and J by 4 bases, with 10 bases between. The CDR3 length is 15 residues. Looked up from germline, CDR1 is KGHSH and CDR2 is LQKENI. CDR3 DNA: TGTGCCAGCTCACCACCCCACAGGGCCGGAAACACCATATATTTT. Protein product: CASSPPHRAGNTIYF.

The V gene is TRBV4-3, the J gene TRBJ1-4; tentative D call: TRBD1 (6 bases). In germline, CDR1 is LGHNA, CDR2 YSLEER. The CDR3 sequence is 15 residues long. V lost 2 bases, J lost 7 bases, and 14 bases lay in between. This chain's CDR3 is CASSQPQGTGEKLFF. In DNA form, the CDR3 reads TGCGCCAGCAGCCAACCACAGGGAACGGGTGAAAAACTGTTTTTT.